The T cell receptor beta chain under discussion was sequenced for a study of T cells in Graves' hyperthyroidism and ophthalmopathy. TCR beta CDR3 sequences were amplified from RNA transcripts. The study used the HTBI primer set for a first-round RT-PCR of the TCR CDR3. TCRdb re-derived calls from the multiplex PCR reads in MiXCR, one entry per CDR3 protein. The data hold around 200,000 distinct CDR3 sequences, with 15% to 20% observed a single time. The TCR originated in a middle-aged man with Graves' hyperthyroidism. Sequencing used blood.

DNA of the CDR3: TGTGCCAGCAGCCCCAGTTTATGGGACTACACCTTC. Translating it yields CASSPSLWDYTF. V and J are TRBV6-1 and TRBJ1-2; D is unresolved. Looked up from germline, CDR1 is MNHNS and CDR2 is SASEGT. V was shortened by 6 bases and J by 10 bases, with 15 bases between the two germline ends. This CDR3 comprises 12 residues.